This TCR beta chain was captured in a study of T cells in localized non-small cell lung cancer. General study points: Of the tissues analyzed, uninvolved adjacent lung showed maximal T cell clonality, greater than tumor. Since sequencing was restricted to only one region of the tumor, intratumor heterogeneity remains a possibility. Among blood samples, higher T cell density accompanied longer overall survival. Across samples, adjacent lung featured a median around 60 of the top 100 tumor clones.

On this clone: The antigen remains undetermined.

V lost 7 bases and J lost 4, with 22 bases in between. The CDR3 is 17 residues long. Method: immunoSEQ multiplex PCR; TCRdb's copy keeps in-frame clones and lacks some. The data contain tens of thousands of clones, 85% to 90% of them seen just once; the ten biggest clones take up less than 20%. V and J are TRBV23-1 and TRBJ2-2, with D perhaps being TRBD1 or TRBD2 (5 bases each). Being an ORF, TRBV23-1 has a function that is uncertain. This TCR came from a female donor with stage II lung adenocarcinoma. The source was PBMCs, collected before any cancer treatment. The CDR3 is CASTTRSGRRGTGELFF. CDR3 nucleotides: TGCGCCAGCACCACCCGGTCGGGGCGCAGAGGCACCGGGGAGCTGTTTTTT.